The next 18 T cell receptor beta chains were all read from a single sample in a study of cytotoxic CD8 clonotypes in ibrutinib-treated CLL. TCRdb keeps only in-frame clones here, not all; method: immunoSEQ multiplex PCR. The data hold about 49,000 clones, with approximately 50% observed a single time. The sample consisted of PBMCs, taken after 12 months of ibrutinib treatment. These TCRs come from a human donor with chronic lymphocytic leukemia.

The sample holds a few counts of this clone. The rearrangement links TRBV5-1 to TRBJ2-7, with TRBD2 matching over 12 bases. Germline V gives CDR1 SGHRS, CDR2 YFSETQ. Unmatched junction bases numbered 11, after V lost 2 bases and J lost 5 bases. CDR3 length equals 17 residues. This CDR3 is CASSFWLAGGPVHEQYF. CDR3 DNA sequence: TGCGCCAGCAGCTTTTGGCTAGCGGGAGGGCCCGTCCACGAGCAGTACTTC.

The chain recombines TRBV4-1 with TRBJ2-1; 15 bases agree with TRBD2. Germline CDR1 and CDR2: MGHRA and YSYEKL. The length of the CDR3 is 16 residues. V lost 4 bases to trimming and J lost 7 bases; unmatched junction nucleotides: 5. CDR3 coding DNA: TGCGCCAGCAGCCCGGCCGGGACTAGCGGGAGGAATGAGCAGTTCTTC. Residues: CASSPAGTSGRNEQFF.

Ten or more counts support this clone. This chain connects TRBV20-1 to TRBJ1-1, with 7 bases that match TRBD1. V lost 7 bases to trimming and J lost 4 bases; unmatched junction nucleotides: 3. CDR1 DFQATT and CDR2 SNEGSKA come from the germline V gene (reference sequence). The CDR3 is 11 residues long. The CDR3 spells CSVPGGTEAFF. The CDR3, as DNA: TGCAGTGTTCCAGGGGGCACTGAAGCTTTCTTT.

The gene calls are TRBV5-1 and TRBJ1-3, with D tentatively TRBD1 (5 bases). With 4 bases removed from V and 4 bases from J, the gap between germline ends came to 15 bases. The CDR3 has 15 amino acids. Germline loops: CDR1 SGHRS, CDR2 YFSETQ. CDR3 protein: CASSLQDIQGNTIYF. The CDR3 DNA is TGCGCCAGCAGCCTCCAGGACATCCAAGGAAACACCATATATTTT.

The chain links TRBV13 to TRBJ2-1, with 7 bases that match TRBD2. V lost 4 bases and J lost 4; bases outside the gene matches: 4. Germline CDR1 reads PRHDT; CDR2 reads FYEKMQ (reference sequence). CDR3 length: 14 residues. CDR3 nucleotide sequence: TGTGCCAGCAGCTCCTCTAGCGGTTACAATGAGCAGTTCTTC. Its protein is CASSSSSGYNEQFF.

This clone was seen only a few times. V and J are TRBV29-1 and TRBJ2-1; tentative D call: TRBD2 (5 bases). CDR1 and CDR2 (germline): SQVTM, ANQGSEA. V lost 7 bases to trimming and J lost 7 bases, with 17 bases between them. CDR3 length: 13 amino acids. The CDR3 DNA reads TGCAGCGCTCCCCATGGGGAGCCAAATGAGCAGTTCTTC. Translated, it gives CSAPHGEPNEQFF.

This clone occurred a few times. The chain uses TRBV21-1 and TRBJ2-1. TRBV21-1 is given as a pseudogene. CDR3 length equals 12 residues. The DNA for the CDR3 is TGTGCCAGCAGCAACCAGACGGATGAGCAGTTCTTC. Amino acids: CASSNQTDEQFF.

The gene calls are TRBV21-1 and TRBJ1-5. TRBV21-1 constitutes a pseudogene. The CDR3 covers 15 residues. CDR3 in amino acids: CASSKAQTPGQPQHF. The CDR3 DNA sequence: TGTGCCAGCAGCAAAGCGCAAACGCCTGGTCAGCCCCAGCATTTT.

The chain links TRBV27 to TRBJ2-3; the D is unclear. Trimming removed 7 bases at V and 7 bases at J, with 30 bases between. The CDR3 has 18 residues. Germline CDR1 and CDR2: MNHEY and SMNVEV (reference sequence). CDR3 amino acids: CASKLLRSAPDSPNTQYF. CDR3 DNA: TGTGCCAGCAAGTTACTACGGTCAGCCCCCGATTCCCCAAATACGCAGTATTTT.

Concerning this clone itself: Because the CDR3's place on the DNA is in doubt, the DNA is left out and the CDR3 is given as listed by TCRdb. The V and J genes are TRBV21-1 and TRBJ1-2; the table's D call, TRBD1, was not checked against the DNA. TRBV21-1 is a recognized pseudogene. The CDR3 is 20 residues long, ends included. CDR3 loop: CASSPWGTGTGANASYGYTF.

The chain carries TRBV28 and TRBJ2-7; TRBD2 matches 8 bases. Germline lookup yields CDR1 MDHEN and CDR2 SYDVKM. This CDR3 contains 14 residues. V trimming: 6 bases; J trimming: 4 bases; junction bases outside the gene matches: 8. CDR3 loop: CASRDGTSAYEQYF. The CDR3 region has the DNA TGTGCCAGCAGGGACGGGACTAGTGCGTACGAGCAGTACTTC.

The CDR3 is CASSRQATSGGNEQFF. CDR3 DNA: TGTGCCAGCAGCCGCCAGGCGACTAGCGGGGGCAATGAGCAGTTCTTC. The J gene is TRBJ2-1, the V gene TRBV4-2; 12 nucleotides align to TRBD2. After removal of 4 bases from V and 6 bases from J, the junction contained 7 bases not matched to a gene. Germline-derived CDR1 and CDR2 are LGHNA and YNFKEQ. This CDR3 comprises 16 residues.

The chain recombines TRBV27 with TRBJ1-2, with 8 bases that match TRBD1. Germline CDR1 reads MNHEY; CDR2 reads SMNVEV (reference sequence). V was pared by 2 bases and J by 5 bases, with 16 bases of the junction left unmatched. The CDR3 contains 18 residues. The CDR3 DNA is TGTGCCAGCAGTTTAAGGGCAGCGACAGGGGCGACCCCATATGGCTACACCTTC. It yields the protein CASSLRAATGATPYGYTF.

This clone came up once. The chain is built from TRBV7-3 and TRBJ2-3, with 7 positions matching TRBD2. There are 15 residues in the CDR3. Germline lookup yields CDR1 SGHTA and CDR2 FQGTGA. V gave up 3 bases and J gave up 5 bases; unmatched junction bases: 8. CDR3 residues: CASSLGAGPLDTQYF. CDR3 sequence (DNA): TGTGCCAGCAGCTTGGGAGCGGGGCCCTTAGATACGCAGTATTTT.

The chain joins TRBV4-1 to TRBJ1-2; D uncertain. Per the germline V gene, CDR1 is MGHRA and CDR2 is YSYEKL. The CDR3 has 13 residues. With 0 bases removed from V and 9 bases from J, the gap between germline ends came to 11 bases. The CDR3 region is CASSQDPGLSYTF. CDR3 DNA: TGCGCCAGCAGCCAAGATCCCGGATTAAGCTACACCTTC.

There are a few counts of this clone. This chain uses TRBV29-1 with TRBJ1-1; D possibly corresponds to TRBD1 (6 bases). From germline, CDR1 is SQVTM and CDR2 ANQGSEA. The CDR3 loop spans 13 amino acids. V was shortened by 5 bases and J by 0 bases, with 10 bases between the two germline ends. Written as DNA, the CDR3 is TGCAGCGTTTCGGACAGAATGAACACTGAAGCTTTCTTT. It codes for CSVSDRMNTEAFF. Variable domain in full (rest from reference TRBV29-1 and TRBJ1-1): SAVISQKPSRDICQRGTSLTIQCQVDSQVTMMFWYRQQPGQSLTLIATANQGSEATYESGFVIDKFPISRPNLTFSTLTVSNMSPEDSSIYLCSVSDRMNTEAFFGQGTRLTVV.

This clone was seen a few times. The genes are TRBV18 and TRBJ1-1, with a tentative D call TRBD1 (6 bases). Deletions cut 1 base from V and 7 bases from J, with 13 bases between. CDR3 length: 14 amino acids. Germline CDR1 KGHSH, CDR2 LQKENI. CDR3 in DNA: TGTGCCAGCTCACCACTACAGGGTGAGGGTGAAGCTTTCTTT. Amino acid sequence: CASSPLQGEGEAFF.

A few counts support this clone. The J gene is TRBJ1-4, the V gene TRBV19; D is unresolved. With 8 bases removed from V and 7 bases from J, the gap between germline ends came to 8 bases. Looked up from germline, CDR1 is LNHDA and CDR2 is SQIVND (reference sequence). The CDR3 covers 11 residues. CDR3 loop: CASGLSEKLFF. The CDR3 coding sequence is TGTGCCAGTGGCCTGAGTGAAAAACTGTTTTTT.